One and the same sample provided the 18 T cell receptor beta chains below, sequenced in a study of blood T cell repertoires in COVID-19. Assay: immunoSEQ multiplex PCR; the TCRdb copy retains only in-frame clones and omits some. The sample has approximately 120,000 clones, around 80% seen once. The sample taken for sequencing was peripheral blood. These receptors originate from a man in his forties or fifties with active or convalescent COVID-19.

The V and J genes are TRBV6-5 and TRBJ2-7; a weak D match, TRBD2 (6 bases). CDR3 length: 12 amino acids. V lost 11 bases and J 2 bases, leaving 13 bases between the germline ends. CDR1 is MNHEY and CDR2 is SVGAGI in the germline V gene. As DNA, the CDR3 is TGTGCCGGAGGGGAGGCCACCTACGAGCAGTACTTC. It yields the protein CAGGEATYEQYF.

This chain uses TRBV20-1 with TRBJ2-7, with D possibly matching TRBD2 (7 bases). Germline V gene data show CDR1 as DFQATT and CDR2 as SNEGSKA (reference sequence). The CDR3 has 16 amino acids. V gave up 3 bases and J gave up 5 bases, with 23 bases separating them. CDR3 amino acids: CSASTLALKGGDEQYF. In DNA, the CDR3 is TGCAGTGCTAGTACCCTAGCACTAAAGGGGGGGGACGAGCAGTACTTC.

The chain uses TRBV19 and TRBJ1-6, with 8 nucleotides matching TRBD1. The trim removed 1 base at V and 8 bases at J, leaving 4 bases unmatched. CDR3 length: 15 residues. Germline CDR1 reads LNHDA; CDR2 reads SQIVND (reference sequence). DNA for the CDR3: TGTGCCAGTAGTATAGGGGACAGGTTAGATTCACCCCTCCACTTT. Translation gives CASSIGDRLDSPLHF. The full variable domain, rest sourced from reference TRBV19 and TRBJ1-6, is DGGITQSPKYLFRKEGQNVTLSCEQNLNHDAMYWYRQDPGQGLRLIYYSQIVNDFQKGDIAEGYSVSREKKESFPLTVTSAQKNPTAFYLCASSIGDRLDSPLHFGNGTRLTVT.

CDR3 nucleotides: TGTGCCAGCAGCTTGGTTCCCGGGGTCACTGAAGCTTTCTTT. Translating gives CASSLVPGVTEAFF. The chain joins TRBV5-5 to TRBJ1-1; D is ambiguous. The germline gives CDR1 SGHKS, CDR2 YYEKEE (reference sequence). Deletions cut 0 bases from V and 4 bases from J, with 10 bases between. The CDR3 totals 14 residues.

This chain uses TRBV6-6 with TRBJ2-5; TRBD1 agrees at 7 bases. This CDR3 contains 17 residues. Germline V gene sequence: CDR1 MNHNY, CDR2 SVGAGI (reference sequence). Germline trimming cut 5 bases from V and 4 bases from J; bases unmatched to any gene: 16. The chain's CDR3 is CASSPRTTRGLGETQYF. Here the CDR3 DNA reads TGTGCCAGCAGTCCCAGGACAACCAGGGGGTTAGGAGAGACCCAGTACTTC.

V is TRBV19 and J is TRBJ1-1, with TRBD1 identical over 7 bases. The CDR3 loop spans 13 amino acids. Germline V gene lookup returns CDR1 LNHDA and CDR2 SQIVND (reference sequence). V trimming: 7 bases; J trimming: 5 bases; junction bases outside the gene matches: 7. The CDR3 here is CASIEGARTEAFF. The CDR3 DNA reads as TGTGCCAGTATCGAGGGGGCGCGGACTGAAGCTTTCTTT.

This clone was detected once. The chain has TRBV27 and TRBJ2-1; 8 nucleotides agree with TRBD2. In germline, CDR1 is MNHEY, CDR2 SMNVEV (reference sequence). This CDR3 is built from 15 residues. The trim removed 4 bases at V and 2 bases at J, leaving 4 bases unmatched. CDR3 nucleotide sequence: TGTGCCAGCAGTTGGACTAGCAGCACCTACAATGAGCAGTTCTTC. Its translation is CASSWTSSTYNEQFF.

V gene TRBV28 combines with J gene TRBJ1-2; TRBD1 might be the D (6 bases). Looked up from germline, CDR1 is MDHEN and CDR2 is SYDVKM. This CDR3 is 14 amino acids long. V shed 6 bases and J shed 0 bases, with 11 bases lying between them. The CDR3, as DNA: TGTGCCAGCAGCGAAAGGACAGCTAACTATGGCTACACCTTC. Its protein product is CASSERTANYGYTF.

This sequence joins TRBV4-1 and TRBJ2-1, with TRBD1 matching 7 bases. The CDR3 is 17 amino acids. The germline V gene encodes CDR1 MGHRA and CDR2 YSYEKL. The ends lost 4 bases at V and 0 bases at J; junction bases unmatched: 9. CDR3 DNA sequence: TGCGCCAGCAGCCTACACCCGACAGGGCGCTCCTACAATGAGCAGTTCTTC. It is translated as CASSLHPTGRSYNEQFF.

The CDR3: CASGLFRSTTSFPSTSDGYVCQYF. The DNA of the CDR3 is TGTGCTAGTGGTTTATTTCGATCCACAACCTCCTTCCCCTCGACTAGCGATGGGTACGTATGTCAGTACTTC. This chain uses TRBV12-5 with TRBJ2-5; TRBD2 matches at 8 bases. The CDR3 is 24 amino acids. V lost 3 bases and J lost 11; bases outside the gene matches: 41. The germline V gene has CDR1 LGHNT and CDR2 FRNRAP.

CDR3 amino acids: CASSSQGRSGSNEKLFF. CDR3 DNA sequence: TGCGCCAGCAGCTCGCAGGGGCGAAGCGGAAGTAATGAAAAACTGTTTTTT. The rearrangement joins TRBV5-1 to TRBJ1-4; weak D call: TRBD1 (6 bases). V lost 3 bases and J 4 bases, leaving 19 bases between the germline ends. The CDR3 runs 17 residues. Germline V gene sequence: CDR1 SGHRS, CDR2 YFSETQ.

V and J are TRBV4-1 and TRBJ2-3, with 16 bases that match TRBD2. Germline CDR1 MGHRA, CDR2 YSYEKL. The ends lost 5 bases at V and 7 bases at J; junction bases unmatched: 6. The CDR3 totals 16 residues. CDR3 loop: CASSSGLAGGPNTQYF. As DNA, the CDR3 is TGCGCCAGCAGCTCGGGACTAGCGGGGGGGCCGAATACGCAGTATTTT.

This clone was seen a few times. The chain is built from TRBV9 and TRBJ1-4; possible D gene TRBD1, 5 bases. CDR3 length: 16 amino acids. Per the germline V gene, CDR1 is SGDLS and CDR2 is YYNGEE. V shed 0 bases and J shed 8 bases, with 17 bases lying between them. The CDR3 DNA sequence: TGTGCCAGCAGCGTAGGAGACTCCGGGGGAAAAGAAAAACTGTTTTTT. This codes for CASSVGDSGGKEKLFF.

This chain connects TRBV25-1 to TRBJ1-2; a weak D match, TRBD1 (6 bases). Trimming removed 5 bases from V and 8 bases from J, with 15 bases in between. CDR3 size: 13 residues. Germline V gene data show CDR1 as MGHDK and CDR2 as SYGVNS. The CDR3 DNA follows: TGTGCCAGCAGTCCGCAGGACAGCGACGGCTACACCTTC. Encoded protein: CASSPQDSDGYTF.

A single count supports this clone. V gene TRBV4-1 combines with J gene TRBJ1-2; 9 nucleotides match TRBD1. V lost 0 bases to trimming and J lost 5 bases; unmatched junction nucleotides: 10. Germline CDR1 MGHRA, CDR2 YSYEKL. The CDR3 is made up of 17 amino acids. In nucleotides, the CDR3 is TGCGCCAGCAGCCAAGATAAGGACGGGACAGGGTTATATGGCTACACCTTC. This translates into CASSQDKDGTGLYGYTF.

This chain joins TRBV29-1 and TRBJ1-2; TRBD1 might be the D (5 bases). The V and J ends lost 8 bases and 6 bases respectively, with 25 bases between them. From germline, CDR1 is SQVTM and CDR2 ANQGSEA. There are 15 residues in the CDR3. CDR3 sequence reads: CSSKDPQGGRHGYTF. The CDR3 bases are TGCAGCAGTAAGGATCCGCAGGGAGGCCGGCATGGCTACACCTTC.

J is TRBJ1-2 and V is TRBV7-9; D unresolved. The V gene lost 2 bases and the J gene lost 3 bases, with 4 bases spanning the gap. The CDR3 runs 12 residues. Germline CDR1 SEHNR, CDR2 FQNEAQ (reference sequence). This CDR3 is CASSLTDYGYTF. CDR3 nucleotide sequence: TGTGCCAGCAGCTTAACAGACTATGGCTACACCTTC.

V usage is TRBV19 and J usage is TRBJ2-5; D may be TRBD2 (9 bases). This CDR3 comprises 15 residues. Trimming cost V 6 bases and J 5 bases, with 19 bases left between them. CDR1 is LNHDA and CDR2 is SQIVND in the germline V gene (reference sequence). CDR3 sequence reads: CASRRSGRTGETQYF. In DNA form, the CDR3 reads TGTGCCAGTAGGCGCAGCGGGAGGACAGGGGAGACCCAGTACTTC.